This passage covers 3 T cell receptor beta chains from one sample sequenced in a study of early T cells in non-severe SARS-CoV-2 infection. TCRdb used MiXCR to reprocess the 5' RACE reads, holding one entry per CDR3 protein. The sample gives 55,000 to 75,000 distinct CDR3 sequences, 8% to 10% of which show up once; around 15% is in the top ten. Source: whole blood, taken at baseline. These receptor sequences come from an adult who was a healthcare worker with PCR-confirmed SARS-CoV-2 infection or an uninfected control (not recorded which).

Many counts were recorded for this clonotype. This chain joins TRBV12-5 and TRBJ2-1; no clear D gene. V was cut by 1 base and J by 3 bases, with 7 bases left in between. The germline V gene encodes CDR1 LGHNT and CDR2 FRNRAP. This CDR3 has 14 amino acids. The CDR3 DNA is TGTGCTAGTGGTTTGGGAAGCGTCTACAATGAGCAGTTCTTC. Residues: CASGLGSVYNEQFF. The full variable domain, its missing parts supplied by reference TRBV12-5 and TRBJ2-1, is DARVTQTPRHKVTEMGQEVTMRCQPILGHNTVFWYRQTMMQGLELLAYFRNRAPLDDSGMPKDRFSAEMPDATLATLKIQPSEPRDSAVYFCASGLGSVYNEQFFGPGTRLTVL.

Many counts were recorded for this clonotype. The junction does not match germline at one end; this may be a read error. The V call is TRBV7-7, the J call TRBJ2-1; TRBD2 aligns across 14 bases. Germline V gene lookup returns CDR1 SSHAT and CDR2 FNYEAQ (reference sequence). There are 17 residues in the CDR3. The CDR3 nucleotides read TGTGCTAGCAGCGCCGGGACTAGCGGGAGTGTGGAAAATGAGCAGTTCTTC. Translating it yields CASSAGTSGSVENEQFF. Based on the CDR3 plus reference TRBV7-7 and TRBJ2-1, the full variable domain is GAGVSQSPRYKVTKRGQDVTLRCDPISSHATLYWYQQALGQGPEFLTYFNYEAQPDKSGLPSDRFSAERPEGSISTLTIQRTEQRDSAMYRCASSAGTSGSVENEQFFGPGTRLTVL.

This clonotype showed up many times. The gene calls are TRBV5-1 and TRBJ2-1; 7 nucleotides match TRBD2. Trimming at V came to 4 bases and at J to 7 bases, leaving 14 bases not matched to a gene. This CDR3 is 16 amino acids long. The germline V gene encodes CDR1 SGHRS and CDR2 YFSETQ. The CDR3 bases are TGCGCCAGCAGCCCCCTGTCGGCGGGAGTGGGTAATGAGCAGTTCTTC. Amino acids: CASSPLSAGVGNEQFF.